The table lists the clone carrying this T cell receptor beta chain with a few counts. Its antigen is unidentified. TCRdb keeps only in-frame clones here, not all; method: immunoSEQ multiplex PCR. The table includes 100,000 to 150,000 clones, roughly 92% detected once. This record comes from a study of T cell responses to AZD1222 COVID-19 vaccine. Overall study findings and caveats: Possibly, clonal diversity was underestimated; donors were largely white British and included more females. Sampling captured repertoires only after the peak T cell response. Epitopes outside B.1.351 and B.1.1.7 mutated regions reportedly drew nearly half of spike TCRs.

Germline values: CDR1 MNHEY, CDR2 SVGAGI. This CDR3 region has 15 residues. The junction had 3 bases not matched to a gene; V was cut back by 2 bases and J by 3 bases. Pooled in the analysis were second doses at about 4 or about 12 weeks. The chain combines TRBV6-5 with TRBJ2-5; the match to TRBD2 covers 10 bases. This TCR was recovered from an adult who received the AZD1222 COVID-19 vaccine. The specimen was peripheral blood, collected 28 days after the second AZD1222 dose. CDR3 DNA: TGTGCCAGCAGTTACGGGACTAGCGTAAAAGAGACCCAGTACTTC. It specifies CASSYGTSVKETQYF.